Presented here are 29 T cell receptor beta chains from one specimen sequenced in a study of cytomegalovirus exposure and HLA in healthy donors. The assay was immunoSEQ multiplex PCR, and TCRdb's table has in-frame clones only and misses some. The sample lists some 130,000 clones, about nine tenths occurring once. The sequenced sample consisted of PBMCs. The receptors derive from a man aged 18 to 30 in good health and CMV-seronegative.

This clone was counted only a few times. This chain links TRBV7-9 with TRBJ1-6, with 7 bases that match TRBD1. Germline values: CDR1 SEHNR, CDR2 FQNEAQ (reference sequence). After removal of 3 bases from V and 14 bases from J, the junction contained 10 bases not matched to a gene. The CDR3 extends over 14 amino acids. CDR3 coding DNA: TGTGCCAGCAGCTTCGGACAGGCCGATACGGCCCTCCACTTT. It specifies CASSFGQADTALHF.

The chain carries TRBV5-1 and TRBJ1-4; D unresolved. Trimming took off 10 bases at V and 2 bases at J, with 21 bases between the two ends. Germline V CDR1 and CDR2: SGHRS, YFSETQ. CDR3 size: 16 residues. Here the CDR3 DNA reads TGCGCCGGAACCACGGGCTCCCGGGAGACTAATGAAAAACTGTTTTTT. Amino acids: CAGTTGSRETNEKLFF.

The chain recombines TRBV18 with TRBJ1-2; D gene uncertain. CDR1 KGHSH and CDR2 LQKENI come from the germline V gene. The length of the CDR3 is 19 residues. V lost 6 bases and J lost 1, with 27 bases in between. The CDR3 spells CASSLVVPTAIPDNYGYTF. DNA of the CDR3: TGTGCCAGCTCTCTTGTTGTACCAACAGCTATACCAGATAACTATGGCTACACCTTC.

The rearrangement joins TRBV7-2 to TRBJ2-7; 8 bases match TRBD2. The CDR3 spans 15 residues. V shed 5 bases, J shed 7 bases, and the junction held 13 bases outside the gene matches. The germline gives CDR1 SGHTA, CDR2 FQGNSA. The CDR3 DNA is TGTGCCAGCAGCGCGGGACTAGAGGTTGGAGGAGAGCAGTACTTC. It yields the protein CASSAGLEVGGEQYF.

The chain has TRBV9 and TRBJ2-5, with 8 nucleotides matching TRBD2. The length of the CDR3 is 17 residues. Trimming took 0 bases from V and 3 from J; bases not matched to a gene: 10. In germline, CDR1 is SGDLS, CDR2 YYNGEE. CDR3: CASSVGSSGGQKETQYF. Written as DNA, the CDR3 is TGTGCCAGCAGCGTAGGGTCGAGCGGGGGACAAAAAGAGACCCAGTACTTC.

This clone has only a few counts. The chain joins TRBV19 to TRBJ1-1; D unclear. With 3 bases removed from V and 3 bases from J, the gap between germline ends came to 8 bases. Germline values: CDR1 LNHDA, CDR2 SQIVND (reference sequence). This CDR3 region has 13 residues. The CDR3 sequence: CASSMFQDTEAFF. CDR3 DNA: TGTGCCAGTAGTATGTTCCAGGACACTGAAGCTTTCTTT.

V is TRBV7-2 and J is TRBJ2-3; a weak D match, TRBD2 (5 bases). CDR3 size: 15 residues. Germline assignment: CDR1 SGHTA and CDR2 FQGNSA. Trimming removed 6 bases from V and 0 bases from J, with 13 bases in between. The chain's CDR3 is CASRKGGFSTDTQYF. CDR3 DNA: TGTGCCAGCAGGAAAGGAGGTTTTAGCACAGATACGCAGTATTTT.

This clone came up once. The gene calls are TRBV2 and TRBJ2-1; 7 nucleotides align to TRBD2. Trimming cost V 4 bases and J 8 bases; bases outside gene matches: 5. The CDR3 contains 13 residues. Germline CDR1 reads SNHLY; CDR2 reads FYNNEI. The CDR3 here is CASSASGGHEQFF. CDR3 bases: TGTGCCAGCAGTGCCTCGGGAGGCCATGAGCAGTTCTTC.

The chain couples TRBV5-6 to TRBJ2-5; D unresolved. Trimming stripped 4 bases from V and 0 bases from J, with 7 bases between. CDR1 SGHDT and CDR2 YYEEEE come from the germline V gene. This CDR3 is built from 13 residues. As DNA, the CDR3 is TGTGCCAGCAGCCCCCCGTACCAAGAGACCCAGTACTTC. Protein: CASSPPYQETQYF.

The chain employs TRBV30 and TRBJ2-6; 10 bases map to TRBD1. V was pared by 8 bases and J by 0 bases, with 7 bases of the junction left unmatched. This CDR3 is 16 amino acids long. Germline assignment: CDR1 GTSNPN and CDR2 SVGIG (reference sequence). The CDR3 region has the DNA TGTGCCGGGGGGGGACAGGGGAGCTCTGGGGCCAACGTCCTGACTTTC. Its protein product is CAGGGQGSSGANVLTF.

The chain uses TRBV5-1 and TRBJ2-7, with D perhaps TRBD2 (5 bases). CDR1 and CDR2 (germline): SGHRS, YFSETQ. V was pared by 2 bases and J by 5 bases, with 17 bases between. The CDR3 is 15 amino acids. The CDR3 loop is CASSFNPGGFNEQYF. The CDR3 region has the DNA TGCGCCAGCAGCTTTAACCCTGGAGGATTCAACGAGCAGTACTTC.

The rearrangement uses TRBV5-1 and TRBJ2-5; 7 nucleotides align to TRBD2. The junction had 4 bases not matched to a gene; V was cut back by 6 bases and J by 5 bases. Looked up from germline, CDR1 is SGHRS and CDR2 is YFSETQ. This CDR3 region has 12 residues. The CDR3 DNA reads TGCGCCAGCATCGGGGAGGGCGAGACCCAGTACTTC. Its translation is CASIGEGETQYF.

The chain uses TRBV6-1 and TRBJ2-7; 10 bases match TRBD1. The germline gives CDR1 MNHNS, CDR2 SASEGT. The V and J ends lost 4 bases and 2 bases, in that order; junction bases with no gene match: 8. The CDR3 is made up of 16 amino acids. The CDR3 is CASSGAGTGAAYEQYF. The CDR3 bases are TGTGCCAGCAGTGGTGCCGGGACAGGGGCCGCCTACGAGCAGTACTTC.

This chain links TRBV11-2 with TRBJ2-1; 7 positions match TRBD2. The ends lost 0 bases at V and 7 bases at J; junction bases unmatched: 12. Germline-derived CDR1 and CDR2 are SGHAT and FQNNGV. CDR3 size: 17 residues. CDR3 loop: CASSLDSDGGWVNEQFF. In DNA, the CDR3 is TGTGCCAGCAGCTTAGACTCGGACGGGGGGTGGGTTAATGAGCAGTTCTTC.

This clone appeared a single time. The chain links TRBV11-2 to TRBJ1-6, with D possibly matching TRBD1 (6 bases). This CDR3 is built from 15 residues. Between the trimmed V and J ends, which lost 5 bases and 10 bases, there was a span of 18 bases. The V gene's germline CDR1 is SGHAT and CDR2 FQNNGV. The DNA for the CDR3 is TGTGCCAGCAGCAGCTACAGGGAATTAGGGTCACCCCTCCACTTT. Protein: CASSSYRELGSPLHF.

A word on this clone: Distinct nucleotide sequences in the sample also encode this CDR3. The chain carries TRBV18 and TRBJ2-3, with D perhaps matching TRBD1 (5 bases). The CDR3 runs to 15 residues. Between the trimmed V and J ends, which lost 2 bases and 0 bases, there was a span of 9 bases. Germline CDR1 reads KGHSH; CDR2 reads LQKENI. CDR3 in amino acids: CASSPLGDSTDTQYF. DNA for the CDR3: TGTGCCAGCTCACCATTAGGGGATAGCACAGATACGCAGTATTTT.

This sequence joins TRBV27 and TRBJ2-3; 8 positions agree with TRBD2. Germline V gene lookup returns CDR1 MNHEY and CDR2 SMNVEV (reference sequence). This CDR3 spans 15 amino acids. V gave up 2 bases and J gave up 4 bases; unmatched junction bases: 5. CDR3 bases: TGTGCCAGCAGTTTACCGGGGGGGGGAGCAGATACGCAGTATTTT. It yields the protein CASSLPGGGADTQYF.

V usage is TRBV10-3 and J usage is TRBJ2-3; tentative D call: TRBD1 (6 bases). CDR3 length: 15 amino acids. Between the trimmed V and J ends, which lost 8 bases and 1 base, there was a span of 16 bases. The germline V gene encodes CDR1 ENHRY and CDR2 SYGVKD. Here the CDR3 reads CAIGRTGQGTDTQYF. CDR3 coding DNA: TGTGCCATCGGGAGAACAGGGCAGGGCACAGATACGCAGTATTTT.

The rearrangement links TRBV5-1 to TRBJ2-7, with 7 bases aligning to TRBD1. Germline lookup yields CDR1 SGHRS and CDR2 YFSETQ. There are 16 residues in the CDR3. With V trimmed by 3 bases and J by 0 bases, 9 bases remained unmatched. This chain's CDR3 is CASSSQATGSSYEQYF. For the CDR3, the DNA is TGCGCCAGCAGCTCTCAGGCGACAGGGAGCTCCTACGAGCAGTACTTC.

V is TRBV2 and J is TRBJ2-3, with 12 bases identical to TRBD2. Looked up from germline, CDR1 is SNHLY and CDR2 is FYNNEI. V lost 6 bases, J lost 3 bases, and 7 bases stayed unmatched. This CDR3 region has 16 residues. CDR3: CASRATSGSRTDTQYF. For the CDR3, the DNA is TGTGCCAGCAGGGCGACTAGCGGGAGTAGAACAGATACGCAGTATTTT.

CDR3 in DNA: TGCGCCAGCAGGCCTTCAGGGGGCATGAACACTGAAGCTTTCTTT. Its protein product is CASRPSGGMNTEAFF. V usage is TRBV10-1 and J usage is TRBJ1-1; 8 positions match TRBD1. This CDR3 spans 15 amino acids. Looked up from germline, CDR1 is WNHNN and CDR2 is SYGVQD (reference sequence). Trimming removed 6 bases from V and 0 bases from J; junction bases left unmatched: 6.

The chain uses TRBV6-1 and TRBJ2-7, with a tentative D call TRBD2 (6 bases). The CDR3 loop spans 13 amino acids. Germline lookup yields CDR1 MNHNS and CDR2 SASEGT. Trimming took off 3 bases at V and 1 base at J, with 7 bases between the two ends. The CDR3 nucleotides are TGTGCCAGCAGTGACGGGGGATCCTACGAGCAGTACTTC. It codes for CASSDGGSYEQYF.

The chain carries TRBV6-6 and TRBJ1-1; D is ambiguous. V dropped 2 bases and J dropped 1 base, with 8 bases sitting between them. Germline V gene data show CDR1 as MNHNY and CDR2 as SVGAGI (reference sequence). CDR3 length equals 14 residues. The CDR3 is CASSYRGRNTEAFF. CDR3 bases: TGTGCCAGCAGTTACCGTGGGAGGAACACTGAAGCTTTCTTT.

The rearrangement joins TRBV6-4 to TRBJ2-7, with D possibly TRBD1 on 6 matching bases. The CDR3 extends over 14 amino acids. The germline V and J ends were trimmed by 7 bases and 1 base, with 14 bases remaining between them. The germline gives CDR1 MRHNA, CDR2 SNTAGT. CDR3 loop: CASIPDRCSYEQYF. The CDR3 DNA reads TGTGCCAGCATCCCAGACAGGTGTTCCTACGAGCAGTACTTC.

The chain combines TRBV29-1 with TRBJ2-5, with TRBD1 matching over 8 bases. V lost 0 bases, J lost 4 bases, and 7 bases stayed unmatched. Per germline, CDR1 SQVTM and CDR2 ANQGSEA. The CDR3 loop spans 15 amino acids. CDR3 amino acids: CSVEDLETGAETQYF. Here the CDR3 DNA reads TGCAGCGTTGAAGATCTGGAGACAGGGGCAGAGACCCAGTACTTC. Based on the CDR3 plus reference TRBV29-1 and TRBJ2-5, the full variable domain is SAVISQKPSRDICQRGTSLTIQCQVDSQVTMMFWYRQQPGQSLTLIATANQGSEATYESGFVIDKFPISRPNLTFSTLTVSNMSPEDSSIYLCSVEDLETGAETQYFGPGTRLLVL.

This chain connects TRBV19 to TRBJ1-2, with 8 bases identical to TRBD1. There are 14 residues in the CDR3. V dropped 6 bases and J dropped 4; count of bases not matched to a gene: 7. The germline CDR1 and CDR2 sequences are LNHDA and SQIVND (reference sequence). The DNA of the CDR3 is TGTGCCAGTAGCGCAGGACAGGGAGCCTATGGCTACACCTTC. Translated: CASSAGQGAYGYTF.

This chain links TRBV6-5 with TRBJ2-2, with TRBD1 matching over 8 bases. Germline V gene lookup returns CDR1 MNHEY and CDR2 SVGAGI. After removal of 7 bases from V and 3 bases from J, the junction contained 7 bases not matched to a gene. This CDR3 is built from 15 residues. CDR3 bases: TGTGCCAGCAACCGACAGGGGCCCGACACCGGGGAGCTGTTTTTT. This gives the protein CASNRQGPDTGELFF.

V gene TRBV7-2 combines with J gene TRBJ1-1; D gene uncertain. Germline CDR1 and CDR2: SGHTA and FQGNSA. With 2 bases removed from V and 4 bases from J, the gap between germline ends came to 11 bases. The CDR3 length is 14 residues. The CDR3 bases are TGTGCCAGCAGCTTATACGAGGGATTCACTGAAGCTTTCTTT. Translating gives CASSLYEGFTEAFF.

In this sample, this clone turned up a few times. The CDR3 region has the DNA TGTGCCAGCAGCTTCACAGGGGATTCGGAGACCCAGTACTTC. This sequence encodes CASSFTGDSETQYF. V usage is TRBV5-4 and J usage is TRBJ2-5, with 7 bases matching TRBD1. The CDR3 is 14 amino acids. Germline V gene sequence: CDR1 SGHNT, CDR2 YYREEE (reference sequence). The ends lost 2 bases at V and 5 bases at J; junction bases unmatched: 6.